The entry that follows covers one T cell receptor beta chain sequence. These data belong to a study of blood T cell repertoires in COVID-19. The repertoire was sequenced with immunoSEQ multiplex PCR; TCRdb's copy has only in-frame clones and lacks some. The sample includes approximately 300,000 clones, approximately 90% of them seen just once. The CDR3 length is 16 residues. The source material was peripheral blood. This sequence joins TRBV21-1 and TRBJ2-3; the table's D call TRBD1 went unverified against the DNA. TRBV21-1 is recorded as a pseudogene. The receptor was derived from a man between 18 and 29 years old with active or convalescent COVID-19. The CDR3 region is CASAQFSGQGADTQYF. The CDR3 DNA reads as TGTGCCAGCGCACAATTTTCTGGACAGGGGGCAGATACGCAGTATTTT.